These 28 T cell receptor beta chains originate from one sample sequenced in a study of identical twins. Using its own MiXCR run on the 5' RACE reads, TCRdb lists one record per CDR3 protein. The profile shows approximately 600,000 distinct CDR3 sequences, roughly 7.2% of them singletons. The sample was also reused in another study, on yellow fever vaccine responses in identical twins.

The sequenced sample consisted of PBMCs. The origin of the receptors is a woman under 30 in good health.

This clonotype was counted many times. The J gene is TRBJ2-3, the V gene TRBV15; D not certain. Trimming cost V 5 bases and J 0 bases, with 9 bases left between them. There are 14 residues in the CDR3. Per the germline V gene, CDR1 is LNHNV and CDR2 is YYDKDF (reference sequence). CDR3 nucleotide sequence: TGTGCCACCAGCGTTTACTCTAGCACAGATACGCAGTATTTT. Its protein product is CATSVYSSTDTQYF.

This clonotype was seen only a few times. The rearrangement joins TRBV4-1 to TRBJ1-1, with a weak D call TRBD1 (5 bases). The length of the CDR3 is 15 residues. Germline CDR1 MGHRA, CDR2 YSYEKL. V lost 1 base, J lost 3 bases, and 12 bases lay in between. The CDR3 DNA is TGCGCCAGCAGCCAAGGAGGGGTGGCGGACACTGAAGCTTTCTTT. It codes for CASSQGGVADTEAFF.

The chain recombines TRBV5-1 with TRBJ1-4; D remains ambiguous. V was clipped by 1 base and J by 0 bases, with 7 bases between them. This CDR3 is 15 amino acids long. Germline CDR1 and CDR2: SGHRS and YFSETQ. DNA of the CDR3: TGCGCCAGCAGCTTGTTTACAGCAACTAATGAAAAACTGTTTTTT. Amino acids: CASSLFTATNEKLFF. The variable domain in full, with the rest retrieved from reference TRBV5-1 and TRBJ1-4, is KAGVTQTPRYLIKTRGQQVTLSCSPISGHRSVSWYQQTPGQGLQFLFEYFSETQRNKGNFPGRFSGRQFSNSRSEMNVSTLELGDSALYLCASSLFTATNEKLFFGSGTQLSVL.

This clonotype has more than one count but fewer than ten. This chain links TRBV19 with TRBJ2-3; 8 bases fit TRBD1. Looked up from germline, CDR1 is LNHDA and CDR2 is SQIVND (reference sequence). V was pared by 8 bases and J by 4 bases, with 5 bases of the junction left unmatched. The length of the CDR3 is 13 residues. The CDR3 DNA reads TGTGCCAGTGGAGACAGGGGTCCAGATACGCAGTATTTT. Its translation is CASGDRGPDTQYF.

This clonotype was picked up many times. The chain recombines TRBV28 with TRBJ2-1; 9 bases match TRBD1. The CDR3 covers 16 residues. The trim removed 2 bases at V and 5 bases at J, leaving 7 bases unmatched. Germline-derived CDR1 and CDR2 are MDHEN and SYDVKM. The CDR3 spells CASSLRAGQGDNEQFF. The CDR3 DNA reads TGTGCCAGCAGTTTAAGGGCGGGACAGGGAGACAATGAGCAGTTCTTC.

This clonotype came up many times. The chain uses TRBV12-3 or TRBV12-4 and TRBJ2-5; perhaps TRBD1 as D (6 bases). Between the trimmed V and J ends, which lost 6 bases and 5 bases, there was a span of 19 bases. CDR3 size: 15 residues. This CDR3 reads CASSSSGEDLETQYF. The CDR3 DNA reads TGTGCCAGCAGCTCGTCAGGGGAAGATTTGGAGACCCAGTACTTC.

This clonotype was detected a few times. The chain carries TRBV27 and TRBJ2-3, with TRBD1 matching over 9 bases. The germline CDR1 and CDR2 sequences are MNHEY and SMNVEV (reference sequence). This CDR3 is 18 amino acids long. Unmatched junction bases numbered 11, after V lost 4 bases and J lost 0 bases. This CDR3 reads CASSSPIRTGVSTDTQYF. In DNA form, the CDR3 reads TGTGCCAGCAGTTCCCCAATTCGGACAGGGGTTAGCACAGATACGCAGTATTTT.

The chain links TRBV12-3 or TRBV12-4 to TRBJ2-6; D is possibly TRBD2 (6 bases). V was clipped by 0 bases and J by 4 bases, with 16 bases between them. The CDR3 extends over 18 amino acids. CDR3 sequence (DNA): TGTGCCAGCAGTTTAGCCCGGGGGAACACGGGGGGGGCCAACGTCCTGACTTTC. Translating it yields CASSLARGNTGGANVLTF.

This clonotype was detected only a few times. The chain combines TRBV29-1 with TRBJ2-6, with 8 bases fitting TRBD1. The CDR3 has 13 amino acids. The germline V gene has CDR1 SQVTM and CDR2 ANQGSEA. V was pared by 7 bases and J by 2 bases, with 1 base of the junction left unmatched. The CDR3 DNA reads TGCAGCGCCAGGGGGCCTGGGGCCAACGTCCTGACTTTC. This encodes CSARGPGANVLTF.

This clonotype was picked up a small number of times. A much larger clone lies one base from this, so it may be a read error. The CDR3 loop reads CSVEAREGNEQSF. CDR3 in DNA: TGCAGCGTTGAAGCCAGGGAAGGGAATGAGCAGTCCTTC. The chain employs TRBV29-1 and TRBJ2-1; possibly TRBD1 for D (5 bases). CDR3 size: 13 residues. Germline CDR1 reads SQVTM; CDR2 reads ANQGSEA.

This sequence joins TRBV6-5 and TRBJ1-2, with a possible D match to TRBD1 (5 bases). The CDR3 loop spans 15 amino acids. Trimming pared 4 bases from V and 6 bases from J, leaving 18 bases between. Germline V CDR1 and CDR2: MNHEY, SVGAGI. The CDR3 is CASSSSRGRINGYTF. The CDR3 DNA reads as TGTGCCAGCAGTTCTTCTAGGGGACGAATCAATGGCTACACCTTC.

This rearrangement joins TRBV6-2 or TRBV6-3 to TRBJ1-1; D ambiguous. Trimming shortened V by 6 bases and J by 1 base, and 18 bases separated the two germline ends. The CDR3 spans 16 residues. Germline V gene sequence: CDR1 MNHEY, CDR2 SVGEGT. The CDR3 reads CASRSERGGGNTEAFF. The CDR3 DNA reads as TGTGCCAGCAGATCTGAGCGGGGTGGCGGGAACACTGAAGCTTTCTTT.

Of note for this clonotype: At one of its ends the junction is not consistent with the germline gene, which may arise from a read error. This CDR3 reads CSVVPAQSSGELFF. The CDR3 coding sequence is TGCAGTGTTGTTCCGGCCCAGTCTTCCGGGGAGCTGTTTTTT. The V call is TRBV29-1, the J call TRBJ2-2; D unresolved. Germline V gives CDR1 SQVTM, CDR2 ANQGSEA. CDR3 length: 14 residues.

Only a few counts were recorded for this clonotype. The chain is built from TRBV10-3 and TRBJ2-2; TRBD1 matches at 9 bases. V gave up 10 bases and J gave up 11 bases; unmatched junction bases: 5. The germline CDR1 and CDR2 sequences are ENHRY and SYGVKD. The CDR3 consists of 11 residues. The DNA for the CDR3 is TGTGCCACCCGGACAGGGGTCGAGCTGTTTTTT. It codes for CATRTGVELFF.

The chain joins TRBV11-3 to TRBJ2-1; D possibly corresponds to TRBD2 (6 bases). The germline CDR1 and CDR2 sequences are SGHNT and YENEEA. Trimming cost V 3 bases and J 8 bases, with 14 bases left between them. CDR3 length equals 14 residues. The CDR3 sequence is CASSFDEPGDEQFF. The CDR3 bases are TGTGCCAGCAGCTTTGACGAACCGGGGGATGAGCAGTTCTTC.

This clonotype was counted between two and nine times. The CDR3 DNA follows: TGTGCCAGCAGCCCCTGGGAGCTTACGCCAGAGACCCAGTACTTC. It yields the protein CASSPWELTPETQYF. The V call is TRBV11-2, the J call TRBJ2-5; tentatively, D is TRBD2 (5 bases). Trimming stripped 5 bases from V and 4 bases from J, with 17 bases between. Germline-derived CDR1 and CDR2 are SGHAT and FQNNGV. CDR3 length: 15 amino acids.

This chain connects TRBV6-7 to TRBJ1-2; a possible D gene is TRBD1 (6 bases). TRBV6-7 is designated an ORF whose function remains uncertain. Trimming pared 1 base from V and 7 bases from J, leaving 10 bases between. The CDR3 runs 13 residues. CDR3 nucleotide sequence: TGTGCCAGCAGTTACTGGCACAGGGCTGGCTACACCTTC. Translated, it gives CASSYWHRAGYTF.

The V gene is TRBV19, the J gene TRBJ2-1; D unclear. The germline V gene has CDR1 LNHDA and CDR2 SQIVND (reference sequence). The CDR3 has 17 amino acids. With 5 bases removed from V and 6 bases from J, the gap between germline ends came to 23 bases. The CDR3 is CASSSKLRIGSGNEQFF. CDR3 DNA: TGTGCCAGTAGTTCTAAGCTCCGCATCGGCTCGGGCAATGAGCAGTTCTTC.

A few counts support this clonotype. The genes are TRBV12-3 or TRBV12-4 and TRBJ2-5; 11 bases are a match to TRBD2. The CDR3 runs to 17 residues. The V gene end was trimmed by 1 base and the J gene end by 5 bases; junction bases not matched to a gene: 9. The CDR3 bases are TGTGCCAGCAGTTTAGGGTCGGCTAGCGGGGGGTGGGAGACCCAGTACTTC. This sequence encodes CASSLGSASGGWETQYF.

There are many counts of this clonotype. The chain recombines TRBV7-9 with TRBJ1-2; TRBD1 is a possible D gene (6 bases). The ends were cut back, 4 bases at V and 4 bases at J, with 13 bases in the middle. CDR1 and CDR2 (germline): SEHNR, FQNEAQ (reference sequence). The CDR3 runs 14 residues. The CDR3 DNA follows: TGTGCCAGCAGCTCTGAGACAGGCACCTATGGCTACACCTTC. Protein product: CASSSETGTYGYTF.

This clonotype showed up just a few times. J is TRBJ2-1 and V is TRBV20-1; D is unclear. Trimming removed 1 base at V and 2 bases at J, with 12 bases between. There are 15 residues in the CDR3. Germline V gene lookup returns CDR1 DFQATT and CDR2 SNEGSKA (reference sequence). The CDR3 loop reads CSARVPGTPYNEQFF. The CDR3 DNA sequence: TGCAGTGCTAGAGTCCCCGGCACACCCTACAATGAGCAGTTCTTC.

This clonotype has a count of ten or more. The chain joins TRBV12-3 or TRBV12-4 to TRBJ2-1; 9 bases map to TRBD1. The length of the CDR3 is 13 residues. V was clipped by 7 bases and J by 9 bases; unmatched bases: 7. The CDR3 DNA sequence: TGTGCCAGCAAGCCGGGACAGGGCGGTGAGCAGTTCTTC. Protein product: CASKPGQGGEQFF.

This clonotype occurred a few times. This chain joins TRBV12-3 or TRBV12-4 and TRBJ2-1; TRBD1 aligns across 11 bases. The V and J ends lost 6 bases and 9 bases, in that order; junction bases with no gene match: 7. The CDR3 has 14 residues. In DNA form, the CDR3 reads TGTGCCAGCAGATCAGGACAGGGGGCCAGTGAGCAGTTCTTC. Amino acids: CASRSGQGASEQFF.

This clonotype was seen more than once but under ten times. The rearrangement joins TRBV6-2 or TRBV6-3 to TRBJ2-2; TRBD1 aligns across 10 bases. CDR3 size: 14 residues. The trim removed 9 bases at V and 4 bases at J, leaving 5 bases unmatched. In germline, CDR1 is MNHEY, CDR2 SVGEGT. The CDR3 nucleotides read TGTGCCAGTCGACAGGGGGCTGTCACCGGGGAGCTGTTTTTT. It is translated as CASRQGAVTGELFF.

The gene calls are TRBV13 and TRBJ2-1, with no clear D. V lost 4 bases and J 8 bases, leaving 9 bases between the germline ends. From germline, CDR1 is PRHDT and CDR2 FYEKMQ (reference sequence). The CDR3 has 12 amino acids. The CDR3 is CASSSGIDEQFF. As DNA, the CDR3 is TGTGCCAGCAGCTCGGGTATTGATGAGCAGTTCTTC.

This clonotype showed up just a few times. This CDR3 reads CASRPRRAGGRTGELFF. The DNA for the CDR3 is TGCGCCAGCAGGCCAAGGAGAGCGGGGGGCCGAACCGGGGAGCTGTTTTTT. This chain joins TRBV10-2 and TRBJ2-2, with 9 bases fitting TRBD2. The germline V gene has CDR1 WSHSY and CDR2 SAAADI. The CDR3 runs 17 residues. The V gene end was trimmed by 6 bases and the J gene end by 5 bases; junction bases not matched to a gene: 13.

Only a few counts were recorded for this clonotype. This chain uses TRBV10-3 with TRBJ1-2; perhaps TRBD1 as D (5 bases). Trimming took 6 bases from V and 2 from J, leaving 10 bases between them. The CDR3 is 13 amino acids. CDR1 ENHRY and CDR2 SYGVKD come from the germline V gene. CDR3 in amino acids: CAIRPGQNYGYTF. In DNA, the CDR3 is TGTGCCATCAGGCCGGGGCAGAACTATGGCTACACCTTC.

Only a few counts were recorded for this clonotype. The chain links TRBV7-8 to TRBJ2-3; D is unclear. Germline CDR1 is SGHVS and CDR2 is FQNEAQ. CDR3 size: 15 residues. V was cut by 5 bases and J by 1 base, with 13 bases left in between. CDR3 sequence (DNA): TGTGCCAGCAGCCCCGGGCTGGGCCGCACAGATACGCAGTATTTT. Protein product: CASSPGLGRTDTQYF.